This passage covers 9 T cell receptor beta chains from one sample sequenced in a study of regulatory T cells in long-lasting Graves disease. Noted time point: newly diagnosed GD, antithyroid drugs for less than 3 months. Making the TCR library involved RNA that had been extracted from PBMCs. For TCR beta, libraries came from iRepertoire HTBI primers and Arm-PCR of CDR3 regions. In TCRdb, the multiplex PCR reads were re-called with MiXCR into one record per CDR3 protein. The sample gives a few hundred thousand distinct CDR3 sequences, roughly 10% of which show up once; over 15% is in the top ten. This sample also appeared in a second study, on T cells in Graves' hyperthyroidism and ophthalmopathy.

The sequences come from peripheral blood mononuclear cells (PBMCs), collected at new diagnosis, from a patient treated with antithyroid drugs. The receptors stem from a woman under 30 with Graves disease.

At least ten counts were recorded for this clonotype. The rearrangement joins TRBV11-2 to TRBJ2-1, with D possibly matching TRBD1 (5 bases). Germline loops: CDR1 SGHAT, CDR2 FQNNGV. V was cut by 5 bases and J by 0 bases, with 11 bases left in between. This CDR3 comprises 15 residues. The CDR3 sequence: CASSHRFLSYNEQFF. CDR3 DNA sequence: TGTGCCAGCAGCCACAGGTTTCTCTCCTACAATGAGCAGTTCTTC.

This clonotype was seen at least ten times. This rearrangement joins TRBV20-1 to TRBJ2-1; D not certain. V was clipped by 0 bases and J by 3 bases, with 6 bases between them. Germline values: CDR1 DFQATT, CDR2 SNEGSKA (reference sequence). The CDR3 spans 13 residues. The CDR3: CSARDSYYNEQFF. Here the CDR3 DNA reads TGCAGTGCTAGAGATTCGTACTACAATGAGCAGTTCTTC.

In this sample, this clonotype turned up many times. This chain links TRBV28 with TRBJ2-7; D might be TRBD1 (5 bases). CDR3 length: 15 amino acids. Germline V lookup: CDR1 MDHEN, CDR2 SYDVKM. V lost 6 bases and J lost 6, with 21 bases in between. This CDR3 reads CASSPSYRTRSEQYV. CDR3 coding DNA: TGTGCCAGCAGCCCGAGTTACAGGACAAGGAGCGAGCAGTACGTC.

This clonotype was observed at least ten times. J is TRBJ2-1 and V is TRBV14, with D unclear. Germline V gene sequence: CDR1 SGHDN, CDR2 FVKESK. Trimming took off 0 bases at V and 5 bases at J, with 14 bases between the two ends. The CDR3 covers 16 residues. This chain's CDR3 is CASSQDQNYGDNEQFF. The DNA of the CDR3 is TGTGCCAGCAGCCAAGACCAAAATTACGGAGACAATGAGCAGTTCTTC.

The chain is built from TRBV3-1 and TRBJ2-1; TRBD2 agrees at 8 bases. The V gene's germline CDR1 is LGHDT and CDR2 YNNKEL (reference sequence). The CDR3 extends over 15 amino acids. Unmatched junction bases numbered 14, after V lost 8 bases and J lost 8 bases. CDR3 in DNA: TGTGCCAGCGGGGGGGCAACGGGAGGGCCGTATGAGCAGTTCTTC. Translation: CASGGATGGPYEQFF.

This clonotype was seen ten or more times. The rearrangement links TRBV10-2 to TRBJ2-2; D gene unclear. The V and J ends lost 3 bases and 1 base respectively, with 6 bases between them. CDR1 is WSHSY, CDR2 SAAADI, per germline. This CDR3 spans 14 amino acids. This CDR3 reads CASSERENTGELFF. CDR3 in DNA: TGCGCCAGCAGTGAAAGGGAGAACACCGGGGAGCTGTTTTTT.

This sequence joins TRBV7-2 and TRBJ1-5, with TRBD1 matching 9 bases. This CDR3 is 18 amino acids long. The germline V gene has CDR1 SGHTA and CDR2 FQGNSA. Trimming removed 3 bases from V and 1 base from J; junction bases left unmatched: 10. This CDR3 reads CASSLGVTGGWSNQPQHF. As DNA, the CDR3 is TGTGCCAGCAGCTTGGGGGTTACAGGGGGCTGGAGCAATCAGCCCCAGCATTTT.

The rearrangement joins TRBV25-1 to TRBJ2-1; 10 bases agree with TRBD2. The CDR3 covers 18 residues. J lost 2 bases, V lost 4 bases, and 11 bases had no gene match. The germline V gene has CDR1 MGHDK and CDR2 SYGVNS. CDR3 protein: CASSALRPAGGPYNEQFF. In nucleotides, the CDR3 is TGTGCCAGCAGTGCTCTTCGACCAGCGGGAGGGCCCTACAATGAGCAGTTCTTC.

The sample holds a few counts of this clonotype. The rearrangement links TRBV7-2 to TRBJ1-5; D is uncertain. The CDR3 is made up of 15 amino acids. In germline, CDR1 is SGHTA, CDR2 FQGNSA. Trimming removed 7 bases from V and 7 bases from J, with 20 bases in between. The DNA of the CDR3 is TGTGCCAGCAATCTCGGGCATCTCAGGAACCAGCCCCAGCATTTT. Translating gives CASNLGHLRNQPQHF.